This entry is about one T cell receptor beta chain. The data derive from a study of blood T cell repertoires in COVID-19. On the study more broadly: Whether acute or convalescent, the COVID-19 samples came from the United States, Italy and Spain. PBMCs, B-cell-depleted T cells, or T cells were the source of the cDNA or gDNA that made up the material.

Per the study methods: Estimated nucleated cell counts came from reference gene primer amplification. Here immunoSEQ multiplex PCR was the method, and the copy in TCRdb shows in-frame clones only, minus some. Clonal size and the V and J genes are those of that table, whereas D and trimming came from the DNA. The sample holds approximately 250,000 clones, around four fifths seen once. This CDR3 is 13 amino acids long. V gave up 6 bases and J gave up 6 bases, with 14 bases separating them. CDR1 is WSHSY, CDR2 SAAADI, per germline. The chain recombines TRBV10-2 with TRBJ1-2; D call uncertain. Sequencing was done on a sample of peripheral blood. This receptor was identified in a man in his sixties with acute or convalescent COVID-19. The CDR3 region is CASSSTVRDGYTF. The DNA for the CDR3 is TGCGCCAGCAGCTCCACAGTCCGAGATGGCTACACCTTC.